These 24 T cell receptor beta chains were all obtained from the same sample, sequenced in a study of T cell changes during pregnancy in multiple sclerosis. The table came from immunoSEQ multiplex PCR; TCRdb's copy has only in-frame clones and leaves some out. The table lists tens of thousands of clones, around 93% of them singletons. The sequencing used peripheral blood, collected in the first trimester of pregnancy. The receptors here all came from a female donor with multiple sclerosis, enrolled in a pregnancy study.

The chain combines TRBV25-1 with TRBJ2-7; D possibly corresponds to TRBD1 (6 bases). V dropped 1 base and J dropped 3 bases, with 10 bases sitting between them. This CDR3 contains 14 residues. The V gene's germline CDR1 is MGHDK and CDR2 SYGVNS. The CDR3, as DNA: TGTGCCAGCAGTGAATCAGGACAGCACTACGAGCAGTACTTC. This sequence encodes CASSESGQHYEQYF.

The J gene is TRBJ1-2, the V gene TRBV4-1; no definite D call. With 3 bases removed from V and 5 bases from J, the gap between germline ends came to 10 bases. The length of the CDR3 is 13 residues. The germline gives CDR1 MGHRA, CDR2 YSYEKL. Here the CDR3 reads CASSQPGGYGYTF. The CDR3 nucleotides are TGCGCCAGCAGCCAGCCAGGCGGGTATGGCTACACCTTC.

The chain recombines TRBV11-2 with TRBJ2-7; the match to TRBD1 covers 8 bases. Germline lookup yields CDR1 SGHAT and CDR2 FQNNGV. With V trimmed by 5 bases and J by 6 bases, 6 bases remained unmatched. The CDR3 has 13 amino acids. CDR3 DNA: TGTGCCAGCAGCCAAACAGGGGGATTCGAGCAGTACTTC. It codes for CASSQTGGFEQYF.

The rearrangement links TRBV11-2 to TRBJ2-1, with 11 bases that match TRBD2. Per germline, CDR1 SGHAT and CDR2 FQNNGV. Trimming cost V 6 bases and J 8 bases; bases outside gene matches: 9. The CDR3 length is 15 residues. DNA of the CDR3: TGTGCCAGCAGAGACGCTAGCGGGGGGTATCATGAGCAGTTCTTC. Protein product: CASRDASGGYHEQFF.

V and J are TRBV12-5 and TRBJ2-5, with 7 nucleotides matching TRBD2. V was pared by 7 bases and J by 1 base, with 12 bases of the junction left unmatched. The CDR3 sequence is 16 residues long. Germline assignment: CDR1 LGHNT and CDR2 FRNRAP. The CDR3 sequence: CASATWGGDPQETQYF. CDR3 in DNA: TGTGCTAGTGCAACCTGGGGGGGGGACCCCCAAGAGACCCAGTACTTC.

This chain connects TRBV7-2 to TRBJ2-7; 8 bases are shared with TRBD2. With V trimmed by 2 bases and J by 2 bases, 5 bases remained unmatched. CDR1 is SGHTA and CDR2 is FQGNSA in the germline V gene. The CDR3 spans 15 residues. The CDR3 coding sequence is TGTGCCAGCAGCTTACGGGAGGGAGGGGCCTACGAGCAGTACTTC. Protein product: CASSLREGGAYEQYF.

This chain links TRBV5-8 with TRBJ1-1, with D unresolved. The CDR3 extends over 15 amino acids. Looked up from germline, CDR1 is SGHTS and CDR2 is YDEGEE. Trimming removed 4 bases at V and 0 bases at J, with 13 bases between. The CDR3 bases are TGTGCCAGCAGCATATTCAGATTCTTGAACACTGAAGCTTTCTTT. Amino acids: CASSIFRFLNTEAFF.

V gene TRBV7-2 combines with J gene TRBJ2-7; D may be TRBD1 (6 bases). Germline CDR1 SGHTA, CDR2 FQGNSA. V was clipped by 3 bases and J by 6 bases, with 12 bases between them. The CDR3 covers 13 residues. CDR3: CASSFGGRREQYF. DNA of the CDR3: TGTGCCAGCAGCTTTGGGGGCCGGCGCGAGCAGTACTTC.

The chain links TRBV13 to TRBJ2-5, with TRBD1 as a possible D gene (6 bases). CDR3 length equals 15 residues. Between the trimmed V and J ends, which lost 5 bases and 1 base, there was a span of 14 bases. The germline gives CDR1 PRHDT, CDR2 FYEKMQ (reference sequence). In DNA form, the CDR3 reads TGTGCCAGCAGCCCCCGGACAGTTTTCCAAGAGACCCAGTACTTC. This sequence encodes CASSPRTVFQETQYF. The full variable domain, in which reference TRBV13 and TRBJ2-5 provide the parts outside the CDR3, is AAGVIQSPRHLIKEKRETATLKCYPIPRHDTVYWYQQGPGQDPQFLISFYEKMQSDKGSIPDRFSAQQFSDYHSELNMSSLELGDSALYFCASSPRTVFQETQYFGPGTRLLVL.

The chain uses TRBV6-5 and TRBJ1-1; weak D call: TRBD1 (5 bases). Germline values: CDR1 MNHEY, CDR2 SVGAGI. The V end lost 4 bases, the J end lost 0 bases, and 12 bases lay between the germline ends. This CDR3 is 15 amino acids long. The CDR3 region has the DNA TGTGCCAGCAGTTTTAATGCAGGGATGAACACTGAAGCTTTCTTT. Its translation is CASSFNAGMNTEAFF.

The rearrangement links TRBV18 to TRBJ1-4; D is unclear. V shed 1 base and J shed 3 bases, with 9 bases lying between them. CDR1 and CDR2 from the germline V gene are KGHSH and LQKENI. This CDR3 contains 15 residues. CDR3 coding DNA: TGTGCCAGCTCACCACTGGCCGCGGCTAATGAAAAACTGTTTTTT. Protein sequence: CASSPLAAANEKLFF.

The rearrangement links TRBV5-1 to TRBJ2-2, with 8 positions matching TRBD2. V was pared by 0 bases and J by 4 bases, with 2 bases of the junction left unmatched. The length of the CDR3 is 15 residues. The germline gives CDR1 SGHRS, CDR2 YFSETQ. The CDR3 DNA reads TGCGCCAGCAGCTTGGGGCTAGCGGGCACCGGGGAGCTGTTTTTT. This translates into CASSLGLAGTGELFF.

The V and J genes are TRBV13 and TRBJ1-4; 10 bases match TRBD1. V gave up 5 bases and J gave up 7 bases; unmatched junction bases: 4. The CDR3 extends over 14 amino acids. Germline-derived CDR1 and CDR2 are PRHDT and FYEKMQ (reference sequence). The CDR3 DNA reads TGTGCCAGCAGCCCCGGACAGGGGGTTGAAAAACTGTTTTTT. It encodes CASSPGQGVEKLFF.

This chain uses TRBV9 with TRBJ1-1, with D possibly being TRBD1 (5 bases). Germline loops: CDR1 SGDLS, CDR2 YYNGEE. V was clipped by 0 bases and J by 6 bases, with 9 bases between them. The CDR3 totals 13 residues. Here the CDR3 reads CASSVGGAPEAFF. In DNA, the CDR3 is TGTGCCAGCAGCGTAGGTGGGGCCCCTGAAGCTTTCTTT. Looking up the rest from reference TRBV9 and TRBJ1-1 gives the full variable domain: DSGVTQTPKHLITATGQRVTLRCSPRSGDLSVYWYQQSLDQGLQFLIQYYNGEERAKGNILERFSAQQFPDLHSELNLSSLELGDSALYFCASSVGGAPEAFFGQGTRLTVV.

The gene calls are TRBV7-2 and TRBJ1-3, with 7 positions matching TRBD1. V gave up 5 bases and J gave up 0 bases; unmatched junction bases: 7. From germline, CDR1 is SGHTA and CDR2 FQGNSA. The CDR3 contains 16 residues. The CDR3 DNA reads as TGTGCCAGCAGCGGTTGGGGACAGCGCTCTGGAAACACCATATATTTT. It translates to CASSGWGQRSGNTIYF.

This chain links TRBV27 with TRBJ2-3; 7 nucleotides align to TRBD2. Germline V gene data show CDR1 as MNHEY and CDR2 as SMNVEV (reference sequence). V lost 10 bases and J lost 1; bases outside the gene matches: 11. This CDR3 is 15 amino acids long. The chain's CDR3 is CAIPGPAGGTDTQYF. CDR3 coding DNA: TGTGCCATCCCGGGTCCGGCGGGGGGCACAGATACGCAGTATTTT.

The rearrangement uses TRBV15 and TRBJ1-4; unclear D gene. Germline CDR1 reads LNHNV; CDR2 reads YYDKDF (reference sequence). This CDR3 has 15 residues. Between the trimmed V and J ends, which lost 0 bases and 5 bases, there was a span of 10 bases. Here the CDR3 DNA reads TGTGCCACCAGCAGAGATCCAGGCCCCAATGAAAAACTGTTTTTT. Protein product: CATSRDPGPNEKLFF. The variable domain in full, completed from reference TRBV15 and TRBJ1-4, reads DAMVIQNPRYQVTQFGKPVTLSCSQTLNHNVMYWYQQKSSQAPKLLFHYYDKDFNNEADTPDNFQSRRPNTSFCFLDIRSPGLGDTAMYLCATSRDPGPNEKLFFGSGTQLSVL.

The chain joins TRBV5-4 to TRBJ2-3, with 14 positions matching TRBD2. V lost 4 bases, J lost 0 bases, and 4 bases stayed unmatched. Germline values: CDR1 SGHNT, CDR2 YYREEE (reference sequence). The CDR3 has 17 residues. CDR3 protein: CASSPGLAGGSTDTQYF. In DNA, the CDR3 is TGTGCCAGCAGCCCAGGACTAGCGGGGGGTAGCACAGATACGCAGTATTTT.

V gene TRBV6-5 combines with J gene TRBJ2-7, with TRBD1 identical over 9 bases. J gave up 6 bases and V 7 bases, and 13 bases lay outside the gene matches. The CDR3 is 15 residues long. Germline V gives CDR1 MNHEY, CDR2 SVGAGI. This chain's CDR3 is CASIPSTGGFGEQYF. The CDR3 DNA is TGTGCCAGCATTCCTTCGACAGGGGGTTTTGGCGAGCAGTACTTC.

V and J are TRBV5-1 and TRBJ2-2; 12 positions match TRBD2. After removal of 5 bases from V and 3 bases from J, the junction contained 8 bases not matched to a gene. CDR3 length: 17 residues. The germline CDR1 and CDR2 sequences are SGHRS and YFSETQ. CDR3 bases: TGCGCCAGCAGTTCGCCAAGACTAGCGGGGGACACCGGGGAGCTGTTTTTT. Translation: CASSSPRLAGDTGELFF.

V usage is TRBV30 and J usage is TRBJ1-2; TRBD1 is a possible D gene (5 bases). This CDR3 region has 14 residues. CDR1 and CDR2 (germline): GTSNPN, SVGIG (reference sequence). V was clipped by 4 bases and J by 6 bases, with 18 bases between them. The CDR3 DNA sequence: TGTGCCTGGAAGTGGGGGAGGGGAATGGATGGCTACACCTTC. The encoded protein is CAWKWGRGMDGYTF.

The chain carries TRBV7-6 and TRBJ1-1; tentative D call: TRBD1 (5 bases). This CDR3 contains 14 residues. Trimming shortened V by 5 bases and J by 7 bases, and 17 bases separated the two germline ends. Per the germline V gene, CDR1 is SGHVS and CDR2 is FNYEAQ. DNA of the CDR3: TGTGCCAGCAGCCTCGGTTTTGGGGCTAGTGAAGCTTTCTTT. Its translation is CASSLGFGASEAFF.

V is TRBV30 and J is TRBJ2-1; 7 nucleotides match TRBD2. The V segment lost 2 bases and the J segment 4 bases; nucleotides outside the gene matches: 14. Per the germline V gene, CDR1 is GTSNPN and CDR2 is SVGIG (reference sequence). This CDR3 is 17 amino acids long. The CDR3 DNA is TGTGCCTGGAGTTTCCGAAGCGGGGCAGACCCATACAATGAGCAGTTCTTC. Its translation: CAWSFRSGADPYNEQFF. The full variable domain, rest sourced from reference TRBV30 and TRBJ2-1, is SQTIHQWPATLVQPVGSPLSLECTVEGTSNPNLYWYRQAAGRGLQLLFYSVGIGQISSEVPQNLSASRPQDRQFILSSKKLLLSDSGFYLCAWSFRSGADPYNEQFFGPGTRLTVL.

This clone has only one observation. This sequence joins TRBV7-3 and TRBJ1-2; tentatively, D is TRBD1 (5 bases). The V end was cut by 5 bases, the J end by 4 bases, with 17 bases between. This CDR3 is built from 15 residues. Germline V lookup: CDR1 SGHTA, CDR2 FQGTGA. The CDR3 here is CASSPRVGPSYGYTF. The CDR3 DNA reads as TGTGCCAGCAGCCCCCGGGTGGGGCCAAGCTATGGCTACACCTTC.